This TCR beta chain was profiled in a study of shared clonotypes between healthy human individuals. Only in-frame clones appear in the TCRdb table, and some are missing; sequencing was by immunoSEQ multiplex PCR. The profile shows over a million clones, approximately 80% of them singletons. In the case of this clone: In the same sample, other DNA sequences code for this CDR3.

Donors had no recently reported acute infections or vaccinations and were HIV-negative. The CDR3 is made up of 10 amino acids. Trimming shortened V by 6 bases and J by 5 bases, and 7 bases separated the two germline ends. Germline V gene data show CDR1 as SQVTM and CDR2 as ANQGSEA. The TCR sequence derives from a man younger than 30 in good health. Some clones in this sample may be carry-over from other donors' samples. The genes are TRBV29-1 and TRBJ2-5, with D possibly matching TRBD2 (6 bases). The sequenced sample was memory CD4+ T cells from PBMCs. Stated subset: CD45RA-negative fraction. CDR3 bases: TGCAGCGTGGGGAGGGAGACCCAGTACTTC. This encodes CSVGRETQYF.